A single sample is the source of the 16 T cell receptor beta chains below, sequenced in a study of Graves' ophthalmopathy and Graves' hyperthyroidism. The authors amplified TCR beta CDR3 regions from RNA transcripts. RT-PCR in the first round used HTBI primers; a second-round multiplex PCR followed. TCRdb re-called the multiplex PCR reads with MiXCR, one entry per CDR3 protein. The table includes roughly 400,000 distinct CDR3 sequences, 15% to 17% detected once. Sequencing was done on a sample of peripheral blood. These receptors were taken from a young woman with stable Graves' hyperthyroidism.

This clonotype was detected many times. The J gene is TRBJ2-6, the V gene TRBV20-1, with D perhaps TRBD2 (6 bases). V was pared by 0 bases and J by 0 bases, with 6 bases between. Looked up from germline, CDR1 is DFQATT and CDR2 is SNEGSKA (reference sequence). The CDR3 spans 15 residues. CDR3 sequence: CSARDGSSGANVLTF. In DNA form, the CDR3 reads TGCAGTGCTAGAGACGGGAGCTCTGGGGCCAACGTCCTGACTTTC.

This clonotype was counted at least ten times. At one end, the junction sequence differs from germline, possibly due to a read error. The rearrangement links TRBV7-3 to TRBJ2-2; 14 nucleotides align to TRBD2. This CDR3 has 17 amino acids. Germline V gene sequence: CDR1 SGHTA, CDR2 FQGTGA. CDR3 DNA sequence: TGTGCCAGCAGCTTAAAGTTAGGAGAGCGACTAGCGGGGGGGCCGAGTTTT. Translating it yields CASSLKLGERLAGGPSF.

Ten or more counts support this clonotype. The V call is TRBV6-1, the J call TRBJ2-2, with a possible D match to TRBD2 (6 bases). V lost 6 bases to trimming and J lost 2 bases, with 13 bases between them. The CDR3 loop spans 15 amino acids. In germline, CDR1 is MNHNS, CDR2 SASEGT. CDR3 in amino acids: CASSLQGLNTGELFF. For the CDR3, the DNA is TGTGCCAGCAGCCTCCAGGGACTTAACACCGGGGAGCTGTTTTTT.

This clonotype was seen repeatedly, ten times or more. The chain employs TRBV6-1 and TRBJ1-2; the match to TRBD1 covers 7 bases. CDR3 size: 13 residues. Germline V lookup: CDR1 MNHNS, CDR2 SASEGT. V lost 6 bases to trimming and J lost 6 bases; unmatched junction nucleotides: 7. CDR3 sequence (DNA): TGTGCCAGCAGCGACCGACAGGGCCATGGCTACACCTTC. Its translation is CASSDRQGHGYTF.

This sequence joins TRBV2 and TRBJ2-6; D call uncertain. From germline, CDR1 is SNHLY and CDR2 FYNNEI. Trimming took off 11 bases at V and 2 bases at J, with 10 bases between the two ends. CDR3 length: 13 residues. The CDR3 region is CAGQGPGANVLTF. The DNA of the CDR3 is TGTGCCGGCCAAGGACCTGGGGCCAACGTCCTGACTTTC. Full variable domain (remainder filled in from reference TRBV2 and TRBJ2-6): EPEVTQTPSHQVTQMGQEVILRCVPISNHLYFYWYRQILGQKVEFLVSFYNNEISEKSEIFDDQFSVERPDGSNFTLKIRSTKLEDSAMYFCAGQGPGANVLTFGAGSRLTVL.

There are many counts of this clonotype. V and J are TRBV12-3 or TRBV12-4 and TRBJ1-5; TRBD1 agrees at 7 bases. The CDR3 has 13 amino acids. The V segment lost 5 bases and the J segment 7 bases; nucleotides outside the gene matches: 5. The chain's CDR3 is CASSPTGKQPQHF. The CDR3 DNA is TGTGCCAGCAGTCCGACAGGGAAGCAGCCCCAGCATTTT.

This chain joins TRBV9 and TRBJ1-5, with D possibly being TRBD1 (5 bases). V was pared by 0 bases and J by 5 bases, with 9 bases between. The CDR3 length is 14 residues. CDR1 is SGDLS, CDR2 YYNGEE, per germline. This CDR3 reads CASSVGGVDQPQHF. In DNA form, the CDR3 reads TGTGCCAGCAGCGTAGGAGGGGTCGATCAGCCCCAGCATTTT.

This clonotype was counted many times. The V gene is TRBV12-3 or TRBV12-4, the J gene TRBJ1-6, with a weak D call TRBD1 (6 bases). CDR3 size: 17 residues. Trimming pared 1 base from V and 8 bases from J, leaving 18 bases between. CDR3 region: CASSLVLGGWRDSPLHF. The CDR3 coding sequence is TGTGCCAGCAGTTTAGTTTTGGGGGGCTGGAGGGATTCACCCCTCCACTTT.

Ten or more counts support this clonotype. This chain joins TRBV6-5 and TRBJ1-2; D is undetermined. V was pared by 0 bases and J by 8 bases, with 16 bases between. Germline loops: CDR1 MNHEY, CDR2 SVGAGI. The CDR3 loop spans 15 amino acids. The CDR3 DNA reads as TGTGCCAGCAGTTACTCGAAGGTCGGGAAGGACGGCTACACCTTC. Translated, it gives CASSYSKVGKDGYTF.

The chain is built from TRBV5-6 and TRBJ1-2, with D possibly matching TRBD1 (5 bases). Deletions cut 0 bases from V and 12 bases from J, with 12 bases between. Germline V gene lookup returns CDR1 SGHDT and CDR2 YYEEEE. The CDR3 spans 12 residues. CDR3 DNA sequence: TGTGCCAGCAGCTTGGGACAGACCGTTGACACCTTC. It yields the protein CASSLGQTVDTF.

This clonotype was detected only once. The J gene is TRBJ1-1, the V gene TRBV25-1, with 7 bases identical to TRBD1. Germline V gene lookup returns CDR1 MGHDK and CDR2 SYGVNS. The CDR3 is 16 residues long. V lost 3 bases, J lost 1 base, and 8 bases stayed unmatched. CDR3 DNA sequence: TGTGCCAGCAGTGACATCGACAGGGAAGCGAACACTGAAGCTTTCTTT. It yields the protein CASSDIDREANTEAFF.

This clonotype came up many times. V is TRBV9 and J is TRBJ1-2; perhaps TRBD1 as D (5 bases). Germline assignment: CDR1 SGDLS and CDR2 YYNGEE. There are 15 residues in the CDR3. V lost 8 bases and J lost 2, with 19 bases in between. CDR3 sequence (DNA): TGTGCCAGTTCAAAGGGTGGGGGGACCAACTATGGCTACACCTTC. This sequence encodes CASSKGGGTNYGYTF.

This clonotype was seen repeatedly, ten times or more. The gene calls are TRBV6-2 or TRBV6-3 and TRBJ2-5; 7 positions match TRBD2. Per the germline V gene, CDR1 is MNHEY and CDR2 is SVGEGT. The CDR3 spans 14 residues. V lost 5 bases and J lost 2; bases outside the gene matches: 5. The CDR3 bases are TGTGCCAGCAGTGCTGCGGGGGTTCAAGAGACCCAGTACTTC. This sequence encodes CASSAAGVQETQYF.

This clonotype was seen repeatedly, ten times or more. A clone one base away is much larger, so this may be a read error. V is TRBV12-3 or TRBV12-4 and J is TRBJ1-3; 7 nucleotides align to TRBD1. V dropped 4 bases and J dropped 0; count of bases not matched to a gene: 0. The CDR3 is made up of 14 amino acids. The CDR3 region has the DNA TGTGCCAGCAGTTCAGGGGGCTCTGGAAACACCATATATTTT. Encoded protein: CASSSGGSGNTIYF.

This clonotype showed up many times. The rearrangement uses TRBV5-1 and TRBJ2-2; unclear D gene. V lost 7 bases and J lost 0, with 13 bases in between. Germline V gene sequence: CDR1 SGHRS, CDR2 YFSETQ. This CDR3 contains 15 residues. In DNA, the CDR3 is TGCGCCAGCCATCGGCACCCAGCGAACACCGGGGAGCTGTTTTTT. Its translation: CASHRHPANTGELFF.

This clonotype was recorded many times. The V and J genes are TRBV28 and TRBJ1-1; D not certain. The length of the CDR3 is 16 residues. The ends were cut back, 8 bases at V and 0 bases at J, with 19 bases in the middle. Germline assignment: CDR1 MDHEN and CDR2 SYDVKM. The CDR3 sequence: CASAEAAKWMNTEAFF. CDR3 DNA sequence: TGTGCCAGCGCAGAGGCGGCAAAGTGGATGAACACTGAAGCTTTCTTT.